This is a list of T cell receptor beta chains from one sample in a study of shared clonotypes between healthy human individuals. This table comes from immunoSEQ multiplex PCR, and its TCRdb copy is limited to in-frame clones, with some not included. The table lists fewer than 800,000 clones, 92% of them singletons. Sequencing was performed on naive CD8+ T cells sorted from blood. All receptors come from a man aged 30-40 years in good health. CDR3s leave out the opening cysteine and the closing phenylalanine or tryptophan. The order of the fields is V gene, J gene, CDR3 length, CDR3 protein.

v_call: TRBV28
j_call: TRBJ1-2
cdr3_length: 14
cdr3_aa: ASSATRIVTNYGYT

v_call: TRBV30
j_call: TRBJ2-1
cdr3_length: 12
cdr3_aa: AWSTTSLIDEQF

v_call: TRBV10-1
j_call: TRBJ2-3
cdr3_length: 12
cdr3_aa: ASSRTSGSDTQY

v_call: TRBV5-6
j_call: TRBJ2-3
cdr3_length: 10
cdr3_aa: ASSWGTDTQY

v_call: TRBV5-1
j_call: TRBJ1-5
cdr3_length: 13
cdr3_aa: ASSASTGPDQPQH

v_call: TRBV29-1
j_call: TRBJ2-2
cdr3_length: 12
cdr3_aa: SIDGGADTGELF

v_call: TRBV19
j_call: TRBJ2-7
cdr3_length: 12
cdr3_aa: ASSIPGAHLEQY

v_call: TRBV11-2
j_call: TRBJ2-2
cdr3_length: 17
cdr3_aa: ASSLDGLGLDRSGGELF

v_call: TRBV15
j_call: TRBJ2-5
cdr3_length: 14
cdr3_aa: ATSKGSRTGVETQY

v_call: TRBV2
j_call: TRBJ1-5
cdr3_length: 11
cdr3_aa: ASRSGGGQPQH

v_call: TRBV11-2
j_call: TRBJ2-7
cdr3_length: 10
cdr3_aa: ASSSLGSGDY

v_call: TRBV6-1
j_call: TRBJ2-1
cdr3_length: 12
cdr3_aa: AGAWGGIVNEQF

v_call: TRBV11-3
j_call: TRBJ2-1
cdr3_length: 13
cdr3_aa: ASSFLAGGYNEQF

v_call: TRBV7-9
j_call: TRBJ2-5
cdr3_length: 14
cdr3_aa: ASSFLLAGSIETQY

v_call: TRBV6-5
j_call: TRBJ2-2
cdr3_length: 12
cdr3_aa: ASSFQGAPGELF

v_call: TRBV15
j_call: TRBJ2-7
cdr3_length: 12
cdr3_aa: ATSPRGQLNEQY

v_call: TRBV27
j_call: TRBJ1-1
cdr3_length: 11
cdr3_aa: ASRTGENTEAF

v_call: TRBV4-1
j_call: TRBJ1-1
cdr3_length: 12
cdr3_aa: ASSQVRGSTEAF

v_call: TRBV7-8
j_call: TRBJ2-7
cdr3_length: 15
cdr3_aa: ASSFDRTSGDSYEQY

v_call: TRBV28
j_call: TRBJ2-3
cdr3_length: 12
cdr3_aa: ASSPLEGTDTQY

v_call: TRBV10-1
j_call: TRBJ2-5
cdr3_length: 15
cdr3_aa: ASSESLSGGDFGTQY

v_call: TRBV7-7
j_call: TRBJ2-2
cdr3_length: 14
cdr3_aa: ASSLSAAPNTGELF

v_call: TRBV5-5
j_call: TRBJ1-5
cdr3_length: 12
cdr3_aa: ASSLGSNGQPQH

v_call: TRBV19
j_call: TRBJ1-1
cdr3_length: 11
cdr3_aa: ASSGTGHTEAF

v_call: TRBV19
j_call: TRBJ1-2
cdr3_length: 12
cdr3_aa: ASSAHDINYGYT

v_call: TRBV7-6
j_call: TRBJ2-3
cdr3_length: 13
cdr3_aa: ASSFRVTVADTQY

v_call: TRBV7-8
j_call: TRBJ2-1
cdr3_length: 14
cdr3_aa: ASSLVLAGPYNEQF

v_call: TRBV28
j_call: TRBJ2-2
cdr3_length: 13
cdr3_aa: ASRVTGILNGELF

v_call: TRBV7-6
j_call: TRBJ2-2
cdr3_length: 10
cdr3_aa: ASSIITGELF

v_call: TRBV29-1
j_call: TRBJ2-1
cdr3_length: 11
cdr3_aa: SVEKFGYNEQF

v_call: TRBV5-4
j_call: TRBJ2-3
cdr3_length: 15
cdr3_aa: ASSPPGLAGYTDTQY

v_call: TRBV7-9
j_call: TRBJ2-2
cdr3_length: 12
cdr3_aa: ASSLGQGTGELF

v_call: TRBV6-1
j_call: TRBJ2-1
cdr3_length: 13
cdr3_aa: ASSEWLAGPTEQF

v_call: TRBV29-1
j_call: TRBJ1-1
cdr3_length: 11
cdr3_aa: SELTGEVPEAF

v_call: TRBV21-1
j_call: TRBJ2-7
cdr3_length: 14
cdr3_aa: ASSRFFSRCCYEQY

v_call: TRBV6-6
j_call: TRBJ1-1
cdr3_length: 12
cdr3_aa: ASSYSTENTEAF